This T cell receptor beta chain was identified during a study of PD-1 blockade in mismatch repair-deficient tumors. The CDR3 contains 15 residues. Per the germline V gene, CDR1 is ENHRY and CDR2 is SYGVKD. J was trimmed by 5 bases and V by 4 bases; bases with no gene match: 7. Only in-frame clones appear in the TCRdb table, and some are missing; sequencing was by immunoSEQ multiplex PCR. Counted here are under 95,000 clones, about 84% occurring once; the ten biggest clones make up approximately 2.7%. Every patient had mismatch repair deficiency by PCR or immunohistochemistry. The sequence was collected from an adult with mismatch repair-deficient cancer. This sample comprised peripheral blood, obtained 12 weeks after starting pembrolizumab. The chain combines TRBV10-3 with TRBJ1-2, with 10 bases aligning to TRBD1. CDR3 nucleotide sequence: TGTGCCATCAGTGGTGGACAGGGGGTCGGTTATGGCTACACCTTC. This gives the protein CAISGGQGVGYGYTF.